This is a list of T cell receptor beta chains from one sample in a study of Graves' ophthalmopathy and Graves' hyperthyroidism. TCRdb re-derived calls from the multiplex PCR reads in MiXCR, one entry per CDR3 protein. The data show about 160,000 distinct CDR3 sequences, over 35% seen once. Source material: peripheral blood. These receptors originate from a middle-aged woman with Graves' ophthalmopathy. CDR3s include the opening cysteine and the closing phenylalanine or tryptophan. Some rows have no size entry. The others give once, few or many, or a class for an expanded clone.

TRBV12-3/TRBV12-4 | - | CASNEQANTEAFF
TRBV6-1 | once | CASRQGRSNTGELFF
TRBV27 | - | CASSSYYGGELFF
TRBV28 | - | CASSLPYTEAFF
TRBV9 | many | CASSVADRGGAFF
TRBV7-2 | many | CASSVGTSEETQYF
TRBV6-1 | - | CASSERGTGGGGVNTEAFF
TRBV6-2/TRBV6-3 | many | CASSYEGRTEAFF
TRBV12-3/TRBV12-4 | - | CASSSPLSYEQYF
TRBV20-1 | - | CSARQGHSYEQYF
TRBV12-3/TRBV12-4 | - | CASRSGGRNIQYF
TRBV6-5 | many | CASSYSFGGETQYF
TRBV10-3 | - | CAISESGTGGVSRPQHF
TRBV20-1 | many | CSVGVGGVEQYF
TRBV6-1 | - | CASLRTGGLNTEAFF
TRBV6-1 | many | CASSKTTGTYYGYTF
TRBV6-1 | - | CASRQREHYGYTF
TRBV12-3/TRBV12-4 | - | CASSSHDRFDGYTF
TRBV11-1 | once | CASTWWGKEENTEAFF
TRBV12-3/TRBV12-4 | - | CASSSPRDGSYEQYF
TRBV6-5 | many | CASIPLGGAGGGYTF
TRBV12-3/TRBV12-4 | many | CASSSRRNTEAFF
TRBV27 | many | CASSSGPYQPQHF
TRBV6-4 | - | CASSDLLGRSSSYEQYF
TRBV4-3 | many | CASSQEVRSYEQYF
TRBV6-2/TRBV6-3 | many | CASSGTRNYEQYF
TRBV7-2 | - | CASSDRPGRGETQYF
TRBV7-3 | many | CASSLTPRDRGGETQYF
TRBV28 | many | CASSLASGMVAGELFF
TRBV12-3/TRBV12-4 | many | CASSFFSDSGNTIYF
TRBV6-1 | many | CASRDSSGNTIYF
TRBV12-3/TRBV12-4 | once | CASRQGVPEAFF
TRBV6-1 | many | CASATGAETQYF
TRBV6-2/TRBV6-3 | many | CASSLQGTTEAFF
TRBV27 | - | CASSQGRISGNTIYF
TRBV27 | many | CASSSRTGLNTEAFF
TRBV19 | - | CASSTSSYNSPLHF
TRBV2 | once | CASKGRDISYEQYF
TRBV6-5 | - | CASSYIQGIDEQYF
TRBV20-1 | - | CSAGTGGGTEAFF
TRBV2 | many | CASLPTGALYGYTF
TRBV20-1 | - | CSARQDYNSPLHF
TRBV5-1 | many | CASSLDRGQGTEAFF
TRBV27 | many | CASSLAKRTEAFF
TRBV12-5 | - | CASGLAPNYGYTF
TRBV14 | many | CASSPLGGDTGELFF
TRBV20-1 | many | CSARNGIMNTEAFF
TRBV15 | - | CATSRDILSSGNTIYF
TRBV7-8 | - | CASSLDGGAGSNQPQHF
TRBV12-3/TRBV12-4 | many | CASSIQGNSNQPQHF
TRBV28 | many | CASSLNTDSTSYEQYF
TRBV6-5 | - | CASSYGQAHGETQYF
TRBV2 | many | CASSEGENQPQHF
TRBV29-1 | - | CSVEDPGLANYGYTF
TRBV27 | many | CASSPVRTGGFNNQPQHF